This TCR beta chain was documented in a study of CD8+CD57+ T cells in acquired aplastic anemia. CDR3 length: 12 amino acids. Germline CDR1 reads SGHVS; CDR2 reads FQNEAQ. Trimming took off 7 bases at V and 9 bases at J, with 13 bases between the two ends. Template material for TCR beta VDJ and CDR3 profiling consisted of genomic DNA. Each CDR3 protein gets one entry after TCRdb re-called the reads with MiXCR. Here the sample spans hundreds of thousands of distinct CDR3 sequences, under 80% being singletons. This sequence originates from a human donor in good health, serving as a control. Sequences were obtained from sorted CD4+, CD8+, or CD8+CD57+ T cells (not recorded which) from PBMCs. The chain has TRBV7-8 and TRBJ2-1, with TRBD1 as a possible D gene (7 bases). The CDR3 nucleotides are TGTGCCAGCACCTGGGGGGACAGTGAGCAGTTCTTC. This encodes CASTWGDSEQFF.